The source of this T cell receptor beta chain is a study of vaccination and CD4 T cells after COVID-19. Sequenced with the Oncomine TCR Beta short-read assay was DNA taken from cultured CD4+ T cells. The source of extracted genomic DNA was cultured CD4+ T cells. Each CDR3 protein is one row after TCRdb ran MiXCR on the PCR reads. This repertoire shows over 9,000 distinct CDR3 sequences, around 34% found once; its top ten account for approximately 18%. Concerning this clonotype: Antigen specificity is unknown.

From germline, CDR1 is GTSNPN and CDR2 SVGIG (reference sequence). V was shortened by 4 bases and J by 6 bases, with 13 bases between the two germline ends. The length of the CDR3 is 12 residues. Indicated treatment: roughly 10-day PBMC culture with coronavirus spike peptide pools or control peptides (ViraFEST assay). One should note that the unexposed donor's CD4+ T cells were collected before the COVID-19 pandemic (2011-2018). PBMCs were cultured at two million per well with approximately 9.4 IU/ml IL-2 and about 10 ug/ml peptide pools. Researchers challenged CD4+ T cells from unexposed donors with SARS-CoV-2 S/N and four cold-coronavirus spikes, cells permitting.

The chain carries TRBV30 and TRBJ2-7; D perhaps matches TRBD1 (6 bases). The sample was CD4+ T cells from blood, cultured in vitro. The source is a human donor in good health. The CDR3 protein is CAWTAWGREQYF. In DNA, the CDR3 is TGTGCCTGGACCGCTTGGGGGCGCGAGCAGTACTTC.